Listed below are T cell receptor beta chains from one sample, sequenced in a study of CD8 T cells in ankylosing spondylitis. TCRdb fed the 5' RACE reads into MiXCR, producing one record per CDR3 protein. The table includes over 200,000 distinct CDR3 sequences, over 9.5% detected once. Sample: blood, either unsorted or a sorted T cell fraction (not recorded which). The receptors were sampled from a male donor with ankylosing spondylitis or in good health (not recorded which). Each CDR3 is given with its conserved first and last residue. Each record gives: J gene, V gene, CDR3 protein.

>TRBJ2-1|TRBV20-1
CSARRFFPSGGSYNEQFF
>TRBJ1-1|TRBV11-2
CASKKELNTEAFF
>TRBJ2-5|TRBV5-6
CASSSTPVRGTQYF
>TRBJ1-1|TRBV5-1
CASSLVTGTSEAFF
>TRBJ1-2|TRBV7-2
CASSSTGGPNYGYTF
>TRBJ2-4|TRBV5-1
CASSLEGGYIQYF
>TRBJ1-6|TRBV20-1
CSARGQGERSPLHF
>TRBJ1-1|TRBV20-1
CCAETGLIPIRGTEAFF
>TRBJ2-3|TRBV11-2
CAYRGRTDTQYF
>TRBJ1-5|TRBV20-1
CSASVDGTGAKQPQHF
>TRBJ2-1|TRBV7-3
CASSSPGNNEQFF
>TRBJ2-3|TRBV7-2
CASRTLGVHDTQYF
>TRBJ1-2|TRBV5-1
CASSLGQENYGYTF
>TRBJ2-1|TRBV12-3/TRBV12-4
CASTAGTIYNEQFF
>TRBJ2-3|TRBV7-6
CASTSAGGLDTQYF
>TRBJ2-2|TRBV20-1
CSAEPSQGRNGELFF
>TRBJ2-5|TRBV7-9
CASSFEGALQETQYF